The 18 T cell receptor beta chains below all came from one sample that was sequenced in a study of CD8 T cell repertoires and HIV-1 epitope variants. The antigens for these receptors are not known. Method: immunoSEQ multiplex PCR; TCRdb's copy keeps in-frame clones and lacks some. The table has about 5,500 clones, 65% to 80% seen once. The sample consisted of cultured CD8+ T cells derived from PBMCs. These receptors originate from a male donor with HIV.

This clone has just a few counts. V usage is TRBV6-5 and J usage is TRBJ2-1, with 8 bases that match TRBD1. Germline CDR1 MNHEY, CDR2 SVGAGI. This CDR3 has 14 residues. V trimming: 1 base; J trimming: 5 bases; junction bases outside the gene matches: 1. This CDR3 reads CASSYYRGDNEQFF. CDR3 nucleotides: TGTGCCAGCAGTTACTACAGGGGGGACAATGAGCAGTTCTTC.

J is TRBJ1-1 and V is TRBV2; D unclear. This CDR3 comprises 13 residues. Trimming left V 3 bases short and J 7 bases short, with 12 bases between. Germline V gives CDR1 SNHLY, CDR2 FYNNEI. The CDR3 nucleotides are TGTGCCAGCAGTGATTCGAATCTACTTGAAGCTTTCTTT. It translates to CASSDSNLLEAFF.

For this clone: Its ends do not fully match the called genes, so a read error is possible. This chain links TRBV6-4 with TRBJ1-1, with D perhaps TRBD1 (6 bases). The CDR3 sequence is 15 residues long. The germline CDR1 and CDR2 sequences are MRHNA and SNTAGT. DNA of the CDR3: TGTGCCAGCAGTTTCTTAAGGACAGAGAACACTGGAGCTTTCTTT. Translation: CASSFLRTENTGAFF.

This clone was detected only a few times. The J gene is TRBJ1-5, the V gene TRBV28, with TRBD1 as a possible D gene (6 bases). V was shortened by 5 bases and J by 5 bases, with 19 bases between the two germline ends. Germline values: CDR1 MDHEN, CDR2 SYDVKM. The CDR3 has 16 residues. The CDR3 is CASSLPGGAGDQPQHF. In nucleotides, the CDR3 is TGTGCCAGCAGTCTGCCGGGGGGCGCGGGGGATCAGCCCCAGCATTTT.

J is TRBJ1-3 and V is TRBV9; D is uncertain. CDR1 SGDLS and CDR2 YYNGEE come from the germline V gene. V lost 3 bases and J 4 bases, leaving 11 bases between the germline ends. The CDR3 is 14 amino acids. This CDR3 reads CASSAAVEGNTIYF. CDR3 bases: TGTGCCAGCAGCGCCGCGGTAGAGGGAAACACCATATATTTT. Full variable domain (remainder filled in from reference TRBV9 and TRBJ1-3): DSGVTQTPKHLITATGQRVTLRCSPRSGDLSVYWYQQSLDQGLQFLIQYYNGEERAKGNILERFSAQQFPDLHSELNLSSLELGDSALYFCASSAAVEGNTIYFGEGSWLTVV.

V and J are TRBV13 and TRBJ2-5; D is ambiguous. Trimming removed 4 bases from V and 0 bases from J, with 9 bases in between. The CDR3 runs 14 residues. CDR1 and CDR2 from the germline V gene are PRHDT and FYEKMQ (reference sequence). The CDR3 reads CASSSGRYQETQYF. In nucleotides, the CDR3 is TGTGCCAGCAGCTCCGGACGTTACCAAGAGACCCAGTACTTC.

The gene calls are TRBV28 and TRBJ2-7; D is possibly TRBD1 or TRBD2 (6 bases each). The CDR3 runs 15 residues. V lost 7 bases and J 2 bases, leaving 18 bases between the germline ends. The germline V gene encodes CDR1 MDHEN and CDR2 SYDVKM. CDR3 loop: CASTKGWGAAYEQYF. The CDR3 DNA sequence: TGTGCCAGCACCAAGGGGTGGGGGGCCGCCTACGAGCAGTACTTC.

In its sample, this clone is large (0.1 to 1%). V gene TRBV7-2 combines with J gene TRBJ1-2; a possible D gene is TRBD1 (6 bases). This CDR3 has 14 amino acids. Germline V gene data show CDR1 as SGHTA and CDR2 as FQGNSA. V was trimmed by 2 bases and J by 8 bases, leaving 15 bases between them. The CDR3 here is CASSLQVPGEGYTF. In DNA form, the CDR3 reads TGTGCCAGCAGCTTACAGGTGCCAGGGGAAGGCTACACCTTC.

This clone was counted only a few times. The J gene is TRBJ2-1, the V gene TRBV15; D remains ambiguous. Trimming took off 6 bases at V and 4 bases at J, with 10 bases between the two ends. This CDR3 comprises 13 residues. CDR1 LNHNV and CDR2 YYDKDF come from the germline V gene (reference sequence). The chain's CDR3 is CATRAAAYNEQFF. DNA of the CDR3: TGTGCCACCAGGGCGGCGGCGTACAATGAGCAGTTCTTC.

J is TRBJ1-1 and V is TRBV7-3, with D perhaps matching TRBD1 (6 bases). V was trimmed by 1 base and J by 11 bases, leaving 20 bases between them. Germline CDR1 and CDR2: SGHTA and FQGTGA. This CDR3 has 15 residues. CDR3 region: CASSLNGEGGKRAFF. The CDR3 DNA reads TGTGCCAGCAGCTTAAACGGGGAGGGGGGAAAGAGGGCTTTCTTT.

The V gene is TRBV9, the J gene TRBJ1-1; weak D call: TRBD1 (5 bases). CDR3 length equals 16 residues. Between the trimmed V and J ends, which lost 1 base and 0 bases, there was a span of 13 bases. Germline CDR1 reads SGDLS; CDR2 reads YYNGEE. CDR3 protein: CASSVYDRFMNTEAFF. The CDR3 DNA reads TGTGCCAGCAGCGTATATGACAGATTTATGAACACTGAAGCTTTCTTT.

The chain couples TRBV6-5 to TRBJ2-7; no reliable D call. Germline CDR1 and CDR2: MNHEY and SVGAGI. The CDR3 consists of 14 residues. V gave up 2 bases and J gave up 5 bases, with 13 bases separating them. The DNA for the CDR3 is TGTGCCAGCAGTTACCGAACCTCTCTCGACGAGCAGTACTTC. It specifies CASSYRTSLDEQYF.

The gene calls are TRBV5-5 and TRBJ2-7; TRBD2 might be the D (6 bases). CDR3 length: 13 amino acids. Per the germline V gene, CDR1 is SGHKS and CDR2 is YYEKEE (reference sequence). Trimming left V 4 bases short and J 0 bases short, with 8 bases between. Written as DNA, the CDR3 is TGTGCCAGCAGCAGGAGGGCCTCCTACGAGCAGTACTTC. Translated: CASSRRASYEQYF.

The chain uses TRBV7-9 and TRBJ2-7; no firm D call. This CDR3 comprises 15 residues. Germline CDR1 reads SEHNR; CDR2 reads FQNEAQ (reference sequence). V lost 1 base to trimming and J lost 3 bases, with 13 bases between them. As DNA, the CDR3 is TGTGCCAGCAGCTTAGGATCAGAATACAACTACGAGCAGTACTTC. Translated, it gives CASSLGSEYNYEQYF. Variable domain in full (rest from reference TRBV7-9 and TRBJ2-7): DTGVSQNPRHKITKRGQNVTFRCDPISEHNRLYWYRQTLGQGPEFLTYFQNEAQLEKSRLLSDRFSAERPKGSFSTLEIQRTEQGDSAMYLCASSLGSEYNYEQYFGPGTRLTVT.

The genes are TRBV5-1 and TRBJ2-7; the D gene could be TRBD1 or TRBD2 (5 bases each). The CDR3 consists of 13 residues. V shed 4 bases and J shed 3 bases, with 11 bases lying between them. Germline assignment: CDR1 SGHRS and CDR2 YFSETQ. Here the CDR3 DNA reads TGCGCCAGCAGCCCATGGGACGGCTACGAGCAGTACTTC. This translates into CASSPWDGYEQYF.

The V call is TRBV28, the J call TRBJ2-7, with a tentative D call TRBD1 (5 bases). CDR3 length equals 15 residues. Germline lookup yields CDR1 MDHEN and CDR2 SYDVKM. V was clipped by 8 bases and J by 0 bases, with 17 bases between them. The CDR3 sequence: CASGRATVSSYEQYF. The CDR3 region has the DNA TGTGCCAGCGGCAGGGCTACCGTTAGCTCCTACGAGCAGTACTTC. Full variable domain (outside the CDR3, taken from reference TRBV28 and TRBJ2-7): DVKVTQSSRYLVKRTGEKVFLECVQDMDHENMFWYRQDPGLGLRLIYFSYDVKMKEKGDIPEGYSVSREKKERFSLILESASTNQTSMYLCASGRATVSSYEQYFGPGTRLTVT.

The chain joins TRBV7-6 to TRBJ2-2; D may be TRBD2 (6 bases). The V and J ends lost 4 bases and 4 bases respectively, with 13 bases between them. Germline values: CDR1 SGHVS, CDR2 FNYEAQ. The CDR3 length is 15 residues. For the CDR3, the DNA is TGTGCCAGCAGCTCACCCGGCGGGACCACCGGGGAGCTGTTTTTT. As protein: CASSSPGGTTGELFF.

This clone is labeled medium-sized. The rearrangement links TRBV5-6 to TRBJ1-2; a weak D match, TRBD1 (6 bases). Germline CDR1 reads SGHDT; CDR2 reads YYEEEE. This CDR3 has 14 amino acids. Trimming shortened V by 0 bases and J by 9 bases, and 15 bases separated the two germline ends. This CDR3 reads CASSLGQGLIRYTF. The CDR3 DNA follows: TGTGCCAGCAGCTTGGGGCAGGGGCTGATACGCTACACCTTC.